This T cell receptor beta chain is from a study of molecular identifiers for immune sequencing clone quantification. Study results and limitations: In CMV-specific effectors, clones above 20 copies held over 99% of molecules; naive, under 1%.

Ten or more counts support this clonotype. Antigen specificity is unknown. Germline lookup yields CDR1 SGHVS and CDR2 FNYEAQ. V lost 3 bases to trimming and J lost 2 bases, with 15 bases between them. CDR3 size: 16 residues. In preparing bulk TCR libraries, previously described methods and listed TCR primers were used. One entry per CDR3 protein, called by TCRdb with MiXCR from the PCR reads. This table has 400,000 to 600,000 distinct CDR3 sequences, about 22% appearing once. The sequenced sample was naive CD8+ T cells from blood, with Jurkat cell RNA spiked in. Indicated subset: FACS-sorted CD8+CD4-CCR7+CD45RA+ naive T cells. This receptor was obtained from a human donor in good health. Some libraries in this study had Jurkat cell RNA spiked in. The genes are TRBV7-6 and TRBJ2-3, with TRBD1 as a possible D gene (5 bases). Here the CDR3 reads CASSFGATKLTDTQYF. The DNA of the CDR3 is TGTGCCAGCAGCTTTGGGGCGACGAAACTCACAGATACGCAGTATTTT.